This T cell receptor beta chain was sequenced for a study of glioma-infiltrating T cells after dendritic cell vaccination. Across the whole study: Autologous tumor lysate-pulsed dendritic cell vaccination was given between the early 2000s and the early 2010s. Dendritic cells derived from monocytes and pulsed with autologous tumor lysate formed the vaccine. Study outcomes and limitations: Higher pretreatment TIL content predicted longer progression-free time and survival.

Sequencing used immunoSEQ multiplex PCR; TCRdb keeps in-frame clones, though not all of them. The table includes about 90,000 clones, 85% detected once. Notes on this clone: As yet, its antigen is unknown. Other DNA sequences in this specimen translate into the identical CDR3.

Germline lookup yields CDR1 SGHRS and CDR2 YFSETQ. V gave up 0 bases and J gave up 2 bases, with 8 bases separating them. The CDR3 totals 14 residues. The sample was blood, taken before dendritic cell vaccination. The receptor comes from a human donor with glioblastoma. The chain uses TRBV5-1 and TRBJ1-1; D gene ambiguous. The CDR3 sequence: CASSLGAGNTEAFF. The DNA of the CDR3 is TGCGCCAGCAGCTTGGGAGCGGGTAACACTGAAGCTTTCTTT. Variable domain in full (rest from reference TRBV5-1 and TRBJ1-1): KAGVTQTPRYLIKTRGQQVTLSCSPISGHRSVSWYQQTPGQGLQFLFEYFSETQRNKGNFPGRFSGRQFSNSRSEMNVSTLELGDSALYLCASSLGAGNTEAFFGQGTRLTVV.